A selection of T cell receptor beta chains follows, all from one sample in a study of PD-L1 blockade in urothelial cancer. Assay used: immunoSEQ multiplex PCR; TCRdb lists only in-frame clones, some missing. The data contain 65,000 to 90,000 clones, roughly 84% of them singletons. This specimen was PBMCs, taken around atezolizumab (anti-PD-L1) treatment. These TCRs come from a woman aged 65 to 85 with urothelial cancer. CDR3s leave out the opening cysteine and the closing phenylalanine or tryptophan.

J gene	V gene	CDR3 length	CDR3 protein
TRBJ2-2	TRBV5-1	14	ASSLTGTGGFGELF
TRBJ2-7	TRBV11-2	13	ASSPSGGHGYEQY
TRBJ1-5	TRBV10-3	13	AISEDRGGNQPQH
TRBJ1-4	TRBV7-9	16	ASSLAAHRGATNEKLF
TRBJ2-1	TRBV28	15	ASSSHRLPLSYNEQF
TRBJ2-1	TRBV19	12	ARMAGGSNNEQF
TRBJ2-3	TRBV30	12	AWSVRGGTDTQY
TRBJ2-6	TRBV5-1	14	ASSFSLSSGANVLT
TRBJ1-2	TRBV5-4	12	ASSGETGWGGYT
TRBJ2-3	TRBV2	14	ASSEGFGYGGDTQY
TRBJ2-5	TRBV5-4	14	ASSPNIQGDGETQY
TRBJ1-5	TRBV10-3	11	AISEYRDQPQH
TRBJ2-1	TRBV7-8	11	ASSLGSGQKQF
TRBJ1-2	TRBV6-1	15	ASSEIKGRVGSYGYT
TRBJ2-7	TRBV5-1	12	ASSLDREYFEQY
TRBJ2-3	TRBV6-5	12	ASMGGRGTDTQY
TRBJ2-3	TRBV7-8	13	ASTHREGSTDTQY
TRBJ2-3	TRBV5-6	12	ASSGLAPTDTQY
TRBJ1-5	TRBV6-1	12	ASSERGRSQPQH
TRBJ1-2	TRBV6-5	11	ASRQTGGDGYT
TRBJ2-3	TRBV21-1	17	ASSKVEAPGLADTDTQY
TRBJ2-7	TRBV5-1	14	ASSPDSGGTHYEQY
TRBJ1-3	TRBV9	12	ASSVQGSGNTIY
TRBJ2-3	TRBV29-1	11	SVDRSPPDTQY
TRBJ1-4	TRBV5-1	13	ASSREGQGSEKLF
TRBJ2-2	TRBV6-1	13	ASSVYRTNTGELF
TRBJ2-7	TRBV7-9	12	ASNPRTSDYEQY
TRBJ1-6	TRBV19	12	ASSVEWYNSPLH
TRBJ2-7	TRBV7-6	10	ASSLGGDEQY
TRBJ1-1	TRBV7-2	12	ASSQATGRTEAF
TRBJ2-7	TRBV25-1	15	ASSEFRLSGGSYEQY
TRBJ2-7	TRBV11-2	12	ASSFVGSEREQY
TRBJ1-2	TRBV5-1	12	ASSPGGQFYGYT